Sequencing of this T cell receptor beta chain was carried out in a study of T-cell reconstitution after alpha-beta-depleted transplantation in children. Findings of the study overall: At around two months after transplant, the alpha-beta T cells were reportedly derived from several hundred expanded clones that came from non-depleted graft cells. At one year after transplant, newly produced T cells mostly accounted for T-cell counts and diversity. Recipient T cells and thymic progenitors that survived gave rise to the high TCRbeta diversity observed at day 60 in some patients.

The J segment lost 2 bases and the V segment lost 0 bases, leaving 8 bases of the junction unmatched. The CDR3 is made up of 18 amino acids. Germline CDR1 is DFQATT and CDR2 is SNEGSKA (reference sequence). Turning to this clonotype: Its matching antigen is unknown.

Unique molecular identifiers tagged the TCRbeta library. TCRdb redid the calling of the PCR reads with MiXCR, one entry per CDR3 protein. The table includes 500,000 to 750,000 distinct CDR3 sequences, roughly 30% detected once. This clonotype was obtained from a boy in the first two years of life with Wiskott-Aldrich syndrome, due to receive a stem cell transplant. The material sequenced was PBMCs, taken before TCRalphabeta/CD19-depleted stem cell transplant. The chain joins TRBV20-1 to TRBJ2-1; 12 bases agree with TRBD2. DNA for the CDR3: TGCAGTGCTAGAGATCGGCTAGCGGGAGGGTTAACCTACAATGAGCAGTTCTTC. Translating gives CSARDRLAGGLTYNEQFF.